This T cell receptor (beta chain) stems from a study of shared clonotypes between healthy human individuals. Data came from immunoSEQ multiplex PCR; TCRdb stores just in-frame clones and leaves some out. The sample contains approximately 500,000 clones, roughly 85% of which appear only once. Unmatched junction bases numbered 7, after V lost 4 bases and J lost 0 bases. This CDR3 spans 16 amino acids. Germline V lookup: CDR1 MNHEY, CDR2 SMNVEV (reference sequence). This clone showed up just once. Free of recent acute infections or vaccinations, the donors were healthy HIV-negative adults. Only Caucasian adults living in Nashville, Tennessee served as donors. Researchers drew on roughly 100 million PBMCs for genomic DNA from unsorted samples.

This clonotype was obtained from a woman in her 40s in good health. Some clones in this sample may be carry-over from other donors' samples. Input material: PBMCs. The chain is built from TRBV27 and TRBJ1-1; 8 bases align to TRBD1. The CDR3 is CASSSTPGQVNTEAFF. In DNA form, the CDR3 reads TGTGCCAGCAGTTCGACCCCGGGACAGGTGAACACTGAAGCTTTCTTT.